The 15 T cell receptor beta chains below all came from one sample that was sequenced in a study of T cell repertoires in cytomegalovirus infection. TCRdb analysed the reads with MiXCR anew, one entry per CDR3 protein. The sample carries roughly 990,000 distinct CDR3 sequences, roughly 31% recorded once. Their cognate antigens are unknown. The material was cultured CD8+ T cells from PBMCs, obtained from culture after CMV antigen stimulation. The receptors were gathered from a human donor in good health (CMV status not recorded). Some clones in this sample may be carry-over from other donors' samples.

This clonotype was seen more than once but under ten times. The chain carries TRBV29-1 and TRBJ1-1; a weak D match, TRBD1 (5 bases). CDR1 is SQVTM, CDR2 ANQGSEA, per germline. The CDR3 is made up of 15 amino acids. V was cut by 0 bases and J by 8 bases, with 19 bases left in between. CDR3 sequence: CSVEDLRDGDLEAFF. Here the CDR3 DNA reads TGCAGCGTTGAAGATCTCCGGGACGGTGATCTAGAAGCTTTCTTT.

As concerns this clonotype: This sequence may be a read error, since a much larger clone differs from it by one base. The chain has TRBV6-6 and TRBJ1-1; the D is unclear. Trimming pared 0 bases from V and 4 bases from J, leaving 6 bases between. The CDR3 extends over 13 amino acids. Per germline, CDR1 MNHNY and CDR2 SVGAGI (reference sequence). The CDR3 nucleotides read TGTGCCAGCAGTTACTCGTGGAGCACTGAAGCTTTCTTT. Protein: CASSYSWSTEAFF.

The chain carries TRBV7-2 and TRBJ2-4; 7 bases are shared with TRBD2. V dropped 1 base and J dropped 0; count of bases not matched to a gene: 12. This CDR3 is built from 19 residues. Germline-derived CDR1 and CDR2 are SGHTA and FQGNSA. Here the CDR3 reads CASSLDPFERGRAKNIQYF. For the CDR3, the DNA is TGTGCCAGCAGCTTAGACCCCTTTGAGCGGGGAAGAGCCAAAAACATTCAGTACTTC.

The V call is TRBV6-2 or TRBV6-3, the J call TRBJ2-7; D is ambiguous. Germline V gene sequence: CDR1 MNHEY, CDR2 SVGEGT. The V end lost 2 bases, the J end lost 0 bases, and 11 bases lay between the germline ends. The CDR3 is made up of 15 amino acids. CDR3 sequence (DNA): TGTGCCAGCAGTTACAGGACGGCTTACTCCTACGAGCAGTACGTC. It translates to CASSYRTAYSYEQYV.

J is TRBJ2-1 and V is TRBV4-3; no clear D. Trimming took 0 bases from V and 0 from J, leaving 9 bases between them. This CDR3 region has 16 residues. Germline V lookup: CDR1 LGHNA, CDR2 YSLEER. CDR3 nucleotide sequence: TGCGCCAGCAGCCAAGAACGGCCCCGCTCCTACAATGAGCAGTTCTTC. It codes for CASSQERPRSYNEQFF.

This clonotype appeared many times. The V and J genes are TRBV7-3 and TRBJ1-5, with D tentatively TRBD1 (6 bases). Germline V gene lookup returns CDR1 SGHTA and CDR2 FQGTGA. V lost 5 bases and J 6 bases, leaving 17 bases between the germline ends. This CDR3 contains 15 residues. CDR3 amino acids: CASSAGVDVSQPQHF. Here the CDR3 DNA reads TGTGCCAGCAGCGCAGGGGTCGATGTCAGTCAGCCCCAGCATTTT. The variable domain in full, completed from reference TRBV7-3 and TRBJ1-5, reads GAGVSQTPSNKVTEKGKYVELRCDPISGHTALYWYRQSLGQGPEFLIYFQGTGAADDSGLPNDRFFAVRPEGSVSTLKIQRTERGDSAVYLCASSAGVDVSQPQHFGDGTRLSIL.

The genes are TRBV14 and TRBJ1-1, with D hard to call. The CDR3 has 13 amino acids. Deletions cut 0 bases from V and 3 bases from J, with 5 bases between. Germline assignment: CDR1 SGHDN and CDR2 FVKESK. CDR3 protein: CASSQESYTEAFF. Written as DNA, the CDR3 is TGTGCCAGCAGCCAAGAAAGTTACACTGAAGCTTTCTTT. Drawing the rest from reference TRBV14 and TRBJ1-1, the complete variable domain is EAGVTQFPSHSVIEKGQTVTLRCDPISGHDNLYWYRRVMGKEIKFLLHFVKESKQDESGMPNNRFLAERTGGTYSTLKVQPAELEDSGVYFCASSQESYTEAFFGQGTRLTVV.

The chain carries TRBV7-9 and TRBJ2-1; no reliable D call. The CDR3 loop spans 14 amino acids. Trimming left V 5 bases short and J 2 bases short, with 10 bases between. In germline, CDR1 is SEHNR, CDR2 FQNEAQ (reference sequence). The CDR3 loop reads CASSREVAYNEQFF. The CDR3 DNA reads TGTGCCAGCAGCCGAGAAGTTGCCTACAATGAGCAGTTCTTC.

This chain connects TRBV12-3 or TRBV12-4 to TRBJ1-2; 7 bases match TRBD1. The CDR3 sequence is 16 residues long. V lost 0 bases to trimming and J lost 7 bases; unmatched junction nucleotides: 11. This CDR3 is CASSLASGGSNVGYTF. The CDR3 DNA is TGTGCCAGCAGTTTAGCTTCAGGGGGTAGTAATGTTGGCTACACCTTC.

The rearrangement uses TRBV27 and TRBJ2-7, with 8 bases aligning to TRBD1. Germline-derived CDR1 and CDR2 are MNHEY and SMNVEV (reference sequence). The CDR3 sequence is 17 residues long. V lost 2 bases and J lost 5; bases outside the gene matches: 14. This CDR3 is CASSLEGRTGNRDEQYF. The CDR3 DNA reads TGTGCCAGCAGTTTAGAGGGGCGGACAGGGAATCGTGACGAGCAGTACTTC.

This clonotype appeared many times. J is TRBJ1-6 and V is TRBV7-2, with D perhaps TRBD1 (5 bases). This CDR3 is built from 15 residues. V gave up 7 bases and J gave up 7 bases, with 17 bases separating them. Germline V CDR1 and CDR2: SGHTA, FQGNSA. CDR3 protein: CASNLPWTRNSPLHF. For the CDR3, the DNA is TGTGCCAGCAACCTACCCTGGACAAGGAATTCACCCCTCCACTTT.

The chain couples TRBV12-3 or TRBV12-4 to TRBJ1-1; 9 bases are a match to TRBD1. V was pared by 5 bases and J by 6 bases, with 7 bases of the junction left unmatched. CDR3 length: 14 amino acids. The CDR3 spells CASSPHRGLAEAFF. CDR3 bases: TGTGCCAGCAGTCCGCACAGGGGGCTCGCTGAAGCTTTCTTT.

CDR3 sequence reads: CASSQQDIDYEQYF. The CDR3 nucleotides read TGTGCCAGCAGCCAGCAGGACATCGATTACGAGCAGTACTTC. The chain uses TRBV7-6 and TRBJ2-7, with D possibly being TRBD1 (5 bases). Per the germline V gene, CDR1 is SGHVS and CDR2 is FNYEAQ. The CDR3 is 14 residues long. Deletions cut 5 bases from V and 4 bases from J, with 15 bases between. Looking up the rest from reference TRBV7-6 and TRBJ2-7 gives the full variable domain: GAGVSQSPRYKVTKRGQDVALRCDPISGHVSLYWYRQALGQGPEFLTYFNYEAQQDKSGLPNDRFSAERPEGSISTLTIQRTEQRDSAMYRCASSQQDIDYEQYFGPGTRLTVT.

The rearrangement uses TRBV11-2 and TRBJ2-1, with 8 bases that match TRBD2. The germline gives CDR1 SGHAT, CDR2 FQNNGV. The CDR3 totals 16 residues. With V trimmed by 2 bases and J by 2 bases, 5 bases remained unmatched. In DNA, the CDR3 is TGTGCCAGCAGCTTATCCCTTAGCGGGGCCTACAATGAGCAGTTCTTC. This sequence encodes CASSLSLSGAYNEQFF.

CDR3 region: CASSFSSSGSPGDTLGETQYF. CDR3 in DNA: TGTGCCAGCAGTTTCTCCAGCTCCGGCTCACCCGGGGACACACTAGGAGAGACCCAGTACTTC. The chain employs TRBV28 and TRBJ2-5; tentative D call: TRBD1 (6 bases). This CDR3 has 21 residues. Germline assignment: CDR1 MDHEN and CDR2 SYDVKM. V was shortened by 3 bases and J by 4 bases, with 33 bases between the two germline ends.